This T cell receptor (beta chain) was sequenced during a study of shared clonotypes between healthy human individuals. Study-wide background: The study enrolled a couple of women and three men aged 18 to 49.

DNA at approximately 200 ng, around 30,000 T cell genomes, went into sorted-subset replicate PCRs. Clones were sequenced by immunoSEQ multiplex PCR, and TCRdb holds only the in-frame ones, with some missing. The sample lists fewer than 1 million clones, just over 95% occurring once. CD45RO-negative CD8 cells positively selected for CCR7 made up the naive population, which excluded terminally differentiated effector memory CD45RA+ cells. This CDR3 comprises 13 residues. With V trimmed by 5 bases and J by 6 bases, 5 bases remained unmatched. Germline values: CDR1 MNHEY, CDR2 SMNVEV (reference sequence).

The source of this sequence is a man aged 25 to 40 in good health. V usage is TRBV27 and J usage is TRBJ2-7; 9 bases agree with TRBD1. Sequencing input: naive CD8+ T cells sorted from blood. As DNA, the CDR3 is TGTGCCAGCAGTCCCTGGACAGGGGTCGAGCAGTACTTC. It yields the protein CASSPWTGVEQYF.